One and the same sample provided the 31 T cell receptor beta chains below, sequenced in a study of identical twins. Each CDR3 protein gets one entry after TCRdb re-called the 5' RACE reads with MiXCR. Found here are some 1,600,000 distinct CDR3 sequences, around 33% of them singletons; the top ten hold more than 0.25%. Input material: cord blood. Receptors originate from a newborn girl in good health.

This clonotype was picked up many times. The V call is TRBV10-3, the J call TRBJ2-1; 14 bases agree with TRBD2. CDR1 is ENHRY and CDR2 is SYGVKD in the germline V gene. The junction had 6 bases not matched to a gene; V was cut back by 11 bases and J by 9 bases. CDR3 size: 13 residues. CDR3 sequence: CALGLAGGGEQFF. CDR3 sequence (DNA): TGTGCCTTAGGACTAGCGGGAGGAGGTGAGCAGTTCTTC.

This chain joins TRBV6-9 and TRBJ2-1, with D uncertain. V was trimmed by 3 bases and J by 10 bases, leaving 19 bases between them. This CDR3 spans 15 amino acids. Germline V CDR1 and CDR2: MNHGY, SVAAGI. DNA for the CDR3: TGTGCCAGCAGTTACGCGATTGACATTTGTTACGAGCAGTTCTTC. Translated, it gives CASSYAIDICYEQFF.

The chain employs TRBV28 and TRBJ1-2, with a tentative D call TRBD1 (6 bases). CDR3 length: 14 amino acids. The V and J ends lost 6 bases and 4 bases respectively, with 15 bases between them. Germline CDR1 and CDR2: MDHEN and SYDVKM. The DNA for the CDR3 is TGTGCCAGCAGCCCCTTGGACAGCTTCTATGGCTACACCTTC. Protein product: CASSPLDSFYGYTF.

This clonotype was detected only a few times. The rearrangement links TRBV28 to TRBJ2-3; the match to TRBD1 covers 10 bases. The CDR3 length is 19 residues. Germline lookup yields CDR1 MDHEN and CDR2 SYDVKM. V trimming: 6 bases; J trimming: 2 bases; junction bases outside the gene matches: 17. CDR3 residues: CASSGTGVWTKAITDTQYF. The CDR3 DNA sequence: TGTGCCAGCAGCGGGACAGGGGTTTGGACAAAGGCGATCACAGATACGCAGTATTTT.

The chain carries TRBV3-1 and TRBJ2-1; D could derive from TRBD1 or TRBD2 (6 bases each). CDR1 is LGHDT and CDR2 is YNNKEL in the germline V gene (reference sequence). The CDR3 length is 15 residues. V gave up 4 bases and J gave up 3 bases, with 13 bases separating them. The CDR3 DNA reads TGTGCCAGCAGCCCGGGGGCCCTGCACTACAATGAGCAGTTCTTC. This codes for CASSPGALHYNEQFF.

There are a few counts of this clonotype. The V call is TRBV27, the J call TRBJ1-6; D remains ambiguous. CDR3 length equals 13 residues. Trimming removed 0 bases at V and 10 bases at J, with 7 bases between. Germline V gene sequence: CDR1 MNHEY, CDR2 SMNVEV (reference sequence). CDR3 residues: CASSLSLDSPLHF. The CDR3 DNA reads as TGTGCCAGCAGTTTATCGTTGGACTCACCCCTCCACTTT.

J is TRBJ2-7 and V is TRBV4-1; TRBD1 aligns across 7 bases. The germline V gene has CDR1 MGHRA and CDR2 YSYEKL. The CDR3 totals 18 residues. Germline trimming cut 6 bases from V and 1 base from J; bases unmatched to any gene: 18. Written as DNA, the CDR3 is TGCGCCAGCAGTCCCCTGTTCGCTTCGAAACAGGGGTCCTACGAGCAGTACTTC. Its translation is CASSPLFASKQGSYEQYF.

The chain employs TRBV20-1 and TRBJ1-4; 8 nucleotides match TRBD1. CDR1 and CDR2 (germline): DFQATT, SNEGSKA (reference sequence). This CDR3 is 14 amino acids long. V was clipped by 3 bases and J by 4 bases; unmatched bases: 4. The CDR3 is CSASRTGLNEKLFF. The CDR3 DNA follows: TGCAGTGCTAGCCGGACAGGGCTTAATGAAAAACTGTTTTTT.

The gene calls are TRBV9 and TRBJ2-3, with D perhaps assigned TRBD1 or TRBD2 (5 bases each). Trimming removed 0 bases at V and 8 bases at J, with 19 bases between. The CDR3 is 16 amino acids. CDR1 is SGDLS and CDR2 is YYNGEE in the germline V gene. This CDR3 reads CASSVEGQGVRGTQYF. The CDR3 DNA reads as TGTGCCAGCAGCGTAGAAGGGCAGGGAGTGCGAGGTACGCAGTATTTT.

CDR3 residues: CASSFRLRVGPVDTQYF. The DNA of the CDR3 is TGTGCCAGCAGCTTTCGGCTAAGGGTAGGGCCGGTGGATACGCAGTATTTT. The J gene is TRBJ2-3, the V gene TRBV7-9, with D hard to call. The CDR3 is made up of 17 amino acids. Between the trimmed V and J ends, which lost 3 bases and 6 bases, there was a span of 22 bases. Looked up from germline, CDR1 is SEHNR and CDR2 is FQNEAQ (reference sequence).

The CDR3 loop reads CASSLEWGGGTEAFF. The CDR3 DNA is TGTGCCAGCAGTTTAGAGTGGGGCGGCGGGACTGAAGCTTTCTTT. This chain connects TRBV12-3 or TRBV12-4 to TRBJ1-1; possible D gene TRBD1, 5 bases. V was pared by 1 base and J by 5 bases, with 14 bases between. The CDR3 totals 15 residues.

This clonotype occurred a few times. The chain employs TRBV4-1 and TRBJ2-4; 7 positions match TRBD1. The CDR3 runs 16 residues. CDR1 and CDR2 (germline): MGHRA, YSYEKL. V lost 3 bases and J lost 1; bases outside the gene matches: 6. The CDR3, as DNA: TGCGCCAGCAGCCAGCTACTACAGGGGGCCAAAAACATTCAGTACTTC. Translated, it gives CASSQLLQGAKNIQYF.

This clonotype has just one count. This may stem from a read error, because a much larger clone lies one nucleotide away. This sequence joins TRBV10-3 and TRBJ2-1; D perhaps matches TRBD1 (6 bases). Germline CDR1 and CDR2: ENHRY and SYGVKD. The CDR3 contains 14 residues. Trimming pared 2 bases from V and 13 bases from J, leaving 18 bases between. CDR3 nucleotides: TGTGCCATCAGTGAGAGACAGGAAAAAGAGACCCAGTTCTTC. It codes for CAISERQEKETQFF.

This clonotype was picked up one time. The genes are TRBV6-1 and TRBJ1-6; no firm D call. Germline V gene data show CDR1 as MNHNS and CDR2 as SASEGT. V dropped 1 base and J dropped 8 bases, with 6 bases sitting between them. This CDR3 spans 13 amino acids. CDR3 loop: CASSEVGYSPLHF. DNA of the CDR3: TGTGCCAGCAGTGAAGTGGGGTATTCACCCCTCCACTTT.

The chain combines TRBV7-2 with TRBJ2-3; the match to TRBD2 covers 9 bases. Trimming took 4 bases from V and 2 from J; bases not matched to a gene: 10. There are 17 residues in the CDR3. Germline V gene data show CDR1 as SGHTA and CDR2 as FQGNSA. The CDR3 DNA sequence: TGTGCCAGCAGCTCTCTTGGGACTAGCCCCTACACAGATACGCAGTATTTT. This encodes CASSSLGTSPYTDTQYF.

This clonotype was counted at least ten times. V gene TRBV12-3 or TRBV12-4 combines with J gene TRBJ1-2; no clear D gene. The V end was cut by 3 bases, the J end by 6 bases, with 5 bases between. The CDR3 contains 11 residues. CDR3 region: CASSFSHGYTF. The CDR3 region has the DNA TGTGCCAGCAGTTTCTCCCATGGCTACACCTTC.

This chain connects TRBV4-1 to TRBJ1-1; D is unclear. Between the trimmed V and J ends, which lost 3 bases and 4 bases, there was a span of 9 bases. The CDR3 sequence is 13 residues long. Per germline, CDR1 MGHRA and CDR2 YSYEKL. CDR3 region: CASSQRGTTEAFF. CDR3 nucleotides: TGCGCCAGCAGCCAGCGGGGAACCACTGAAGCTTTCTTT.

This clonotype showed up just a few times. The genes are TRBV12-3 or TRBV12-4 and TRBJ2-5; 7 bases map to TRBD1. This CDR3 spans 15 amino acids. V trimming: 3 bases; J trimming: 5 bases; junction bases outside the gene matches: 9. CDR3 protein: CASSFARGKWETQYF. In DNA, the CDR3 is TGTGCCAGCAGTTTCGCCAGGGGGAAGTGGGAGACCCAGTACTTC.

CDR3 in DNA: TGCGCCAGCAGCTTGGAGGGGACTAGCGGGATCCTAGCCAAAAACATTCAGTACTTC. Its translation is CASSLEGTSGILAKNIQYF. The J gene is TRBJ2-4, the V gene TRBV5-1; 13 nucleotides agree with TRBD2. The germline gives CDR1 SGHRS, CDR2 YFSETQ. The CDR3 extends over 19 amino acids. Trimming at V came to 0 bases and at J to 0 bases, leaving 6 bases not matched to a gene.

V usage is TRBV5-1 and J usage is TRBJ2-1, with 11 nucleotides matching TRBD2. The CDR3 has 18 amino acids. Germline V gene data show CDR1 as SGHRS and CDR2 as YFSETQ. J gave up 0 bases and V 2 bases, and 7 bases lay outside the gene matches. The CDR3 loop reads CASSFLASGGSSYNEQFF. The CDR3 DNA reads as TGCGCCAGCAGCTTTTTGGCTAGCGGGGGGAGCTCCTACAATGAGCAGTTCTTC.

The chain joins TRBV6-2 or TRBV6-3 to TRBJ1-1; a possible D gene is TRBD1 (5 bases). V was trimmed by 2 bases and J by 1 base, leaving 20 bases between them. The CDR3 has 18 residues. Germline loops: CDR1 MNHEY, CDR2 SVGEGT. The CDR3 sequence: CASSYGGLPGGANTEAFF. The DNA for the CDR3 is TGTGCCAGCAGTTACGGGGGACTCCCCGGCGGTGCGAACACTGAAGCTTTCTTT.

Only a few counts were recorded for this clonotype. The V gene is TRBV7-2, the J gene TRBJ2-2; TRBD1 matches 7 bases. V shed 2 bases, J shed 0 bases, and the junction held 3 bases outside the gene matches. The CDR3 is 16 residues long. The germline V gene has CDR1 SGHTA and CDR2 FQGNSA. The CDR3 DNA sequence: TGTGCCAGCAGCTTATCCGGGACAGCGAACACCGGGGAGCTGTTTTTT. It specifies CASSLSGTANTGELFF.

This chain joins TRBV10-3 and TRBJ2-3; D gene unclear. The CDR3 consists of 13 residues. The ends were cut back, 4 bases at V and 1 base at J, with 6 bases in the middle. Germline V lookup: CDR1 ENHRY, CDR2 SYGVKD. CDR3 DNA: TGTGCCATCAGTGGGTTTGGCACAGATACGCAGTATTTT. Translation: CAISGFGTDTQYF.

This clonotype has a count of ten or more. The chain has TRBV29-1 and TRBJ2-4, with D tentatively TRBD1 (6 bases). This CDR3 has 14 residues. CDR1 is SQVTM, CDR2 ANQGSEA, per germline. V shed 6 bases and J shed 1 base, with 13 bases lying between them. The CDR3 here is CSVNQGHAKNIQYF. Here the CDR3 DNA reads TGCAGCGTCAACCAGGGGCACGCCAAAAACATTCAGTACTTC.

The gene calls are TRBV4-1 and TRBJ1-5, with D perhaps TRBD1 (5 bases). V lost 3 bases, J lost 7 bases, and 10 bases lay in between. CDR1 and CDR2 from the germline V gene are MGHRA and YSYEKL. The CDR3 consists of 13 residues. The CDR3 is CASSQEGFQPQHF. CDR3 in DNA: TGCGCCAGCAGCCAGGAGGGGTTCCAGCCCCAGCATTTT.

This clonotype was seen a few times. The chain couples TRBV5-1 to TRBJ2-7, with 11 bases that match TRBD1. Germline assignment: CDR1 SGHRS and CDR2 YFSETQ. Trimming took 2 bases from V and 3 from J; bases not matched to a gene: 7. The CDR3 has 16 amino acids. The CDR3 reads CASSLGGQGELYEQYF. CDR3 coding DNA: TGCGCCAGCAGCTTAGGGGGACAGGGGGAACTCTACGAGCAGTACTTC.

This clonotype turned up a few times. The chain combines TRBV20-1 with TRBJ2-1, with D perhaps matching TRBD2 (5 bases). The V gene lost 3 bases and the J gene lost 4 bases, with 10 bases spanning the gap. Per the germline V gene, CDR1 is DFQATT and CDR2 is SNEGSKA (reference sequence). The CDR3 consists of 13 residues. The CDR3 sequence: CSARSERYNEQFF. For the CDR3, the DNA is TGCAGTGCTAGGAGCGAGCGGTACAATGAGCAGTTCTTC.

The chain is built from TRBV20-1 and TRBJ2-3; TRBD2 aligns across 8 bases. The ends lost 5 bases at V and 4 bases at J; junction bases unmatched: 5. In germline, CDR1 is DFQATT, CDR2 SNEGSKA (reference sequence). CDR3 length equals 13 residues. This chain's CDR3 is CSAYGGRPDTQYF. In DNA, the CDR3 is TGCAGTGCTTACGGCGGGAGGCCAGATACGCAGTATTTT.

The CDR3 nucleotides are TGCAGTGCTAGAGACCCCTTGACTAGCGGGAGCCCTTCCTACAATGAGCAGTACTTC. It translates to CSARDPLTSGSPSYNEQYF. V gene TRBV20-1 combines with J gene TRBJ2-1, with 12 bases lining up with TRBD2. The better agreement between TRBJ2-7 and the DNA end casts doubt on the J call. The CDR3 has 19 amino acids. CDR1 DFQATT and CDR2 SNEGSKA come from the germline V gene (reference sequence).

This clonotype was counted ten times or more. The J gene is TRBJ2-1, the V gene TRBV25-1; possible D gene TRBD2, 5 bases. Germline assignment: CDR1 MGHDK and CDR2 SYGVNS. V lost 10 bases to trimming and J lost 9 bases, with 22 bases between them. This CDR3 is built from 14 residues. This CDR3 is CATRGLALLSEQFF. The CDR3 nucleotides are TGTGCCACTCGCGGGTTAGCCCTACTTTCTGAGCAGTTCTTC.

This chain joins TRBV10-3 and TRBJ1-2; TRBD1 is a possible D gene (5 bases). The CDR3 sequence is 14 residues long. Germline CDR1 ENHRY, CDR2 SYGVKD. Trimming removed 3 bases at V and 3 bases at J, with 11 bases between. CDR3 loop: CAISDQGSYYGYTF. Written as DNA, the CDR3 is TGTGCCATCAGTGACCAGGGTTCATACTATGGCTACACCTTC.